Detailed here is one T cell receptor (beta chain). What it binds is unknown. With 60 Vbeta and 13 Jbeta primers, the PCR was carried out. The method was immunoSEQ multiplex PCR; TCRdb's version includes in-frame clones alone and lacks a portion of them. Counted here are 130,000 to 150,000 clones, roughly 73% occurring once; the ten biggest clones make up over 1%. This specimen belongs to a study of cytomegalovirus exposure and HLA in healthy donors. General observations from the study: Researchers counted over 150 TCR beta chains as cytomegalovirus-associated. Analysis performed later found about 18,000 TCR beta sequences associated with HLA alleles at 0.05 false discovery rate. A missense DCLRE1C variant was associated with V- and J-gene trimming of TCR beta chains in a later analysis, and an independent cohort replicated the association.

The V gene end was trimmed by 5 bases and the J gene end by 6 bases; junction bases not matched to a gene: 5. This CDR3 spans 13 amino acids. Per the germline V gene, CDR1 is MNHEY and CDR2 is SVGAGI. The V call is TRBV6-5, the J call TRBJ1-1; 8 bases agree with TRBD1. The sample taken for sequencing was PBMCs. This sequence originates from a middle-aged woman in good health and CMV-seronegative. The CDR3 DNA reads as TGTGCCAGCAGTGGTGGACAGGGCTCTGAAGCTTTCTTT. It yields the protein CASSGGQGSEAFF.